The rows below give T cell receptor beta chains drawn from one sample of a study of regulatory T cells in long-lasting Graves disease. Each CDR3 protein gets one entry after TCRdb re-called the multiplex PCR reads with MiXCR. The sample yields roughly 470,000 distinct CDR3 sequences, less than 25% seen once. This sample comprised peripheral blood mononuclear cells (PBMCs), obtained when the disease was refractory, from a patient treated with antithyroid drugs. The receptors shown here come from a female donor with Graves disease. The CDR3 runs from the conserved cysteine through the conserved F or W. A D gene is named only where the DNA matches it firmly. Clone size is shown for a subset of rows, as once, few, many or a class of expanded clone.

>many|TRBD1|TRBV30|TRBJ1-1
TGTGCCCTAAGTACCGGGCCAGGGGGAGGCACTGAAGCTTTCTTT
CALSTGPGGGTEAFF
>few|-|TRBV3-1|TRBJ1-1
TGTGCCAGCAGCCCCCGCAGGGAGAAAGCTTTCTTT
CASSPRREKAFF
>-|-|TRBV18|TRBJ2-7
TGTGCCAGCTCACCACCAAGTTCCCAGGGAAGAACCTCCGAGCAGTACTTC
CASSPPSSQGRTSEQYF
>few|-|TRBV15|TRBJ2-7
TGTGCCACCAGCAGAGCTTCTACGGGACACAGCTACGAGCAGTACTTC
CATSRASTGHSYEQYF
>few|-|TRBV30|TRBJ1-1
TGTGCCTGGAGTGTAACCAACACTGAAGCTTTCTTT
CAWSVTNTEAFF
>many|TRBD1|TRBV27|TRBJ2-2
TGTGCCAGCAGCAAACGGACAGGGTTCACCGGGGAGCTGTTTTTT
CASSKRTGFTGELFF
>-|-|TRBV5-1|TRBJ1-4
TGCGCCAGCAGCTTGGCCGGTGGGGCTGTCGGGGTTCGTGAAAAACTGTTTTTT
CASSLAGGAVGVREKLFF
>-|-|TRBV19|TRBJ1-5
TGTGCCAGTATTTCACATGCAGGGTGGAATCAGCCCCAGCATTTT
CASISHAGWNQPQHF
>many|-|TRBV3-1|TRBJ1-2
TGTGCCAGCAGCAAACCTTCCGGAGGAGGCTACACCTTC
CASSKPSGGGYTF
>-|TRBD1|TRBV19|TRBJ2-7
TGTGCCAGTAGTATCCTTCCGGGCAGGGGGTCCACCTACGAGCAGTACTTC
CASSILPGRGSTYEQYF
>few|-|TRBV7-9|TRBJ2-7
TGTGCCAGCAGCTTTTCGGGAGAGGACGAGCAGTACTTC
CASSFSGEDEQYF
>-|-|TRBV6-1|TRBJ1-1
TGTGCCAGCAGAACCGGGGGGCGGAACACTGAAGCTTTCTTT
CASRTGGRNTEAFF
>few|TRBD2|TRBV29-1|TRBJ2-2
TGCAGTCCCACTAGCGGGACCGGCACCGGGGAGCTGTTTTTT
CSPTSGTGTGELFF
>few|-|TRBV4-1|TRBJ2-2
TGCGCCAGCAGCCAAGAATGGAGCCGCACCGGGGAGCTGTTTTTT
CASSQEWSRTGELFF
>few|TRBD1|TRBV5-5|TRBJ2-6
TGTGCCAGCAGCTCTAGACAGGGGTCTTTCTCTGGGGCCAACGTCCTGACTTTC
CASSSRQGSFSGANVLTF
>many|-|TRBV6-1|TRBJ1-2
TGTGCCAGCAGCCCCAAATCTAACTATGGCTACACCTTC
CASSPKSNYGYTF
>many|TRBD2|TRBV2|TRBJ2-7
TGTGCCAGCTCTGTAGCGGGAGGGTTCCACGAGCAGTACTTC
CASSVAGGFHEQYF
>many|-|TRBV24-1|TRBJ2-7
TGTGCCACCAGCGCACGGGATGGATCCGAGCAGTACTTC
CATSARDGSEQYF
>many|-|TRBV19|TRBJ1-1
TGTGCCAGTTCCGTCAACAGTGAAGCTTTCTTT
CASSVNSEAFF
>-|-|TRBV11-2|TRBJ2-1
TGTGCCAGCAGCCCCCGGGTCTCCTACAATGAGCAGTTCTTC
CASSPRVSYNEQFF
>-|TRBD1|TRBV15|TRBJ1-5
TGTGCCACCAGCAGAGTCCGGACAGGGGGGCAGCCCCAGCATTTT
CATSRVRTGGQPQHF
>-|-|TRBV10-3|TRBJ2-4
TGTGCCATCAGTGAGTCGCCAGGGGAACTAATCGCAGCCAAAAACATTCAGTACTTC
CAISESPGELIAAKNIQYF
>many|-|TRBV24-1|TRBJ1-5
TGTGCCACCAGTGATGCCGACGGATCCGATCAGCCCCAGCATTTT
CATSDADGSDQPQHF
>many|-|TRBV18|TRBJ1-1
TGTGCCAGCTCACCTACCCCGACGGACACTGAAGCTTTCTTT
CASSPTPTDTEAFF
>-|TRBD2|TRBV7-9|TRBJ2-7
TGTGCCAGCAGCACCACCGGGACTAGCGGGAGGGAGCAGTACTTC
CASSTTGTSGREQYF
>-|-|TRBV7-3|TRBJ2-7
TGTGCCAGCAGCTTTACAGGGAGCGCCGGGGAGCAGTACTTC
CASSFTGSAGEQYF
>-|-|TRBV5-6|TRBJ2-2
TGTGCCAGCAGCCCCCGGGGCTCCGGGGAGCTGTTTTTT
CASSPRGSGELFF